This is a list of T cell receptor beta chains from one sample in a study of blood T cell repertoires in COVID-19. Profiled with immunoSEQ multiplex PCR; TCRdb holds only in-frame clones, not every one. This table has 200,000 to 300,000 clones, 75% to 85% appearing once. Material: peripheral blood. All receptors derive from a woman older than 75 with COVID-19, enrolled during active disease. The CDR3 runs from the conserved cysteine through the conserved F or W. Each record gives: clone size, V gene, D gene, J gene, CDR3 protein, CDR3 DNA. D genes are given only for firm matches. The size of a clone is reported for some rows only, either as once, few or many, or as a class for expanded clones.

clone_size: NA
v_call: TRBV12-3/TRBV12-4
d_call: NA
j_call: TRBJ1-1
cdr3_aa: CASSPGAHTEAFF
cdr3_nt: TGTGCCAGCAGCCCAGGGGCCCACACTGAAGCTTTCTTT

clone_size: NA
v_call: TRBV18
d_call: NA
j_call: TRBJ2-1
cdr3_aa: CASSTQGGYEQFF
cdr3_nt: TGTGCCAGCTCAACCCAGGGGGGCTATGAGCAGTTCTTC

clone_size: NA
v_call: TRBV30
d_call: TRBD2
j_call: TRBJ2-5
cdr3_aa: CALAGEQTQYF
cdr3_nt: TGTGCCTTAGCGGGGGAGCAGACCCAGTACTTC

clone_size: NA
v_call: TRBV7-2
d_call: NA
j_call: TRBJ1-4
cdr3_aa: CASSLVPGVVNEKLFF
cdr3_nt: TGTGCCAGCAGCTTAGTCCCGGGGGTCGTGAATGAAAAACTGTTTTTT

clone_size: NA
v_call: TRBV5-1
d_call: TRBD2
j_call: TRBJ2-7
cdr3_aa: CASSFQLAGVSYEQYF
cdr3_nt: TGCGCCAGCAGCTTCCAACTAGCGGGAGTCTCCTACGAGCAGTACTTC

clone_size: NA
v_call: TRBV24-1
d_call: TRBD1
j_call: TRBJ1-2
cdr3_aa: CATSDPSGTAYGYTF
cdr3_nt: TGTGCCACCAGTGATCCGTCCGGGACAGCCTATGGCTACACCTTC

clone_size: NA
v_call: TRBV12-5
d_call: NA
j_call: TRBJ2-5
cdr3_aa: CASGSSGGRGTQYF
cdr3_nt: TGTGCTAGTGGTTCCTCGGGGGGCAGGGGGACCCAGTACTTC

clone_size: NA
v_call: TRBV7-2
d_call: NA
j_call: TRBJ1-1
cdr3_aa: CASSQLQGYTEAFF
cdr3_nt: TGTGCCAGCAGCCAACTACAGGGTTACACTGAAGCTTTCTTT

clone_size: NA
v_call: TRBV27
d_call: NA
j_call: TRBJ1-5
cdr3_aa: CASSLLQGNQPQHF
cdr3_nt: TGTGCCAGCAGTTTATTACAGGGAAATCAGCCCCAGCATTTT

clone_size: NA
v_call: TRBV30
d_call: NA
j_call: TRBJ1-1
cdr3_aa: CAWNQGKTNTEAFF
cdr3_nt: TGTGCCTGGAACCAGGGGAAAACGAACACTGAAGCTTTCTTT

clone_size: few
v_call: TRBV27
d_call: NA
j_call: TRBJ2-7
cdr3_aa: CASSATGPDPGQYF
cdr3_nt: TGTGCCAGCAGCGCTACAGGGCCAGACCCCGGGCAGTACTTC

clone_size: once
v_call: TRBV7-6
d_call: NA
j_call: TRBJ2-3
cdr3_aa: CASSSYSGITDTQYF
cdr3_nt: TGTGCCAGCAGCTCCTACTCCGGGATCACAGATACGCAGTATTTT

clone_size: many
v_call: TRBV6-2/TRBV6-3
d_call: NA
j_call: TRBJ1-6
cdr3_aa: CASSYPQGYYSYNSPLHF
cdr3_nt: TGTGCCAGCAGTTACCCGCAGGGATACTACTCCTATAATTCACCCCTCCACTTT

clone_size: once
v_call: TRBV5-5
d_call: NA
j_call: TRBJ1-1
cdr3_aa: CASSLAVGGYTEAFF
cdr3_nt: TGTGCCAGCAGCTTGGCGGTCGGAGGATACACTGAAGCTTTCTTT

clone_size: once
v_call: TRBV5-1
d_call: NA
j_call: TRBJ1-5
cdr3_aa: CASSLEGGGNQPQHF
cdr3_nt: TGCGCCAGCAGCTTGGAAGGCGGAGGCAATCAGCCCCAGCATTTT

clone_size: NA
v_call: TRBV3-1/TRBV3-2
d_call: NA
j_call: TRBJ2-2
cdr3_aa: CASSRGTGELFF
cdr3_nt: TGTGCCAGCAGCAGGGGGACCGGGGAGCTGTTTTTT

clone_size: NA
v_call: TRBV21-1
d_call: NA
j_call: TRBJ2-2
cdr3_aa: CASKEEAAGELFF
cdr3_nt: TGTGCCAGCAAGGAGGAAGCGGCCGGGGAGCTGTTTTTT

clone_size: NA
v_call: TRBV2
d_call: TRBD2
j_call: TRBJ2-1
cdr3_aa: CASSLTREVEQFF
cdr3_nt: TGTGCCAGCAGTCTGACCCGGGAGGTTGAGCAGTTCTTC

clone_size: once
v_call: TRBV28
d_call: NA
j_call: TRBJ1-5
cdr3_aa: CASRPTGTQPQHF
cdr3_nt: TGTGCCAGCAGGCCCACAGGGACCCAGCCCCAGCATTTT

clone_size: NA
v_call: TRBV7-2
d_call: NA
j_call: TRBJ1-3
cdr3_aa: CASSSTASGNTIYF
cdr3_nt: TGTGCCAGCAGCTCTACAGCTTCTGGAAACACCATATATTTT

clone_size: NA
v_call: TRBV7-9
d_call: TRBD1
j_call: TRBJ1-5
cdr3_aa: CASSRSGTGGNQPQHF
cdr3_nt: TGTGCCAGCAGCCGGTCCGGGACAGGGGGCAATCAGCCCCAGCATTTT

clone_size: NA
v_call: TRBV3-1/TRBV3-2
d_call: TRBD2
j_call: TRBJ2-1
cdr3_aa: CASSPSGSTYNEQFF
cdr3_nt: TGTGCCAGCAGCCCTAGCGGGAGCACCTACAATGAGCAGTTCTTC

clone_size: NA
v_call: TRBV27
d_call: TRBD1
j_call: TRBJ1-2
cdr3_aa: CASSLRDRGYGYTF
cdr3_nt: TGTGCCAGCAGTTTACGGGACAGGGGCTATGGCTACACCTTC

clone_size: once
v_call: TRBV7-2
d_call: NA
j_call: TRBJ2-1
cdr3_aa: CASSTGSSYNEQFF
cdr3_nt: TGTGCCAGCAGCACAGGAAGTTCCTACAATGAGCAGTTCTTC

clone_size: NA
v_call: TRBV6-5
d_call: NA
j_call: TRBJ1-5
cdr3_aa: CASSYSTGLNQPQHF
cdr3_nt: TGTGCCAGCAGTTACTCCACAGGGCTCAATCAGCCCCAGCATTTT

clone_size: NA
v_call: TRBV12-3/TRBV12-4
d_call: NA
j_call: TRBJ1-2
cdr3_aa: CASSLGARGYTF
cdr3_nt: TGTGCCAGCAGTTTAGGGGCCAGGGGCTACACCTTC

clone_size: NA
v_call: TRBV19
d_call: TRBD1
j_call: TRBJ2-5
cdr3_aa: CASSGGQGDPQYF
cdr3_nt: TGTGCCAGTAGTGGGGGACAGGGGGATCCCCAGTACTTC

clone_size: NA
v_call: TRBV10-2
d_call: TRBD2
j_call: TRBJ2-3
cdr3_aa: CASSELAGDASTDTQYF
cdr3_nt: TGCGCCAGCAGTGAACTAGCGGGGGATGCTAGCACAGATACGCAGTATTTT

clone_size: NA
v_call: TRBV5-6
d_call: NA
j_call: TRBJ2-7
cdr3_aa: CASSQGSYEQYF
cdr3_nt: TGTGCCAGCAGCCAGGGGTCATACGAGCAGTACTTC

clone_size: NA
v_call: TRBV5-1
d_call: TRBD1
j_call: TRBJ1-6
cdr3_aa: CASSNRQGGNSPLHF
cdr3_nt: TGCGCCAGCAGCAACAGACAGGGTGGAAACTCACCCCTCCACTTT

clone_size: NA
v_call: TRBV19
d_call: NA
j_call: TRBJ1-1
cdr3_aa: CASSRQVDTEAFF
cdr3_nt: TGTGCCAGTAGCAGACAGGTAGACACTGAAGCTTTCTTT

clone_size: NA
v_call: TRBV7-8
d_call: TRBD2
j_call: TRBJ2-5
cdr3_aa: CASSSNPGLAGGGSETQYF
cdr3_nt: TGTGCCAGCAGCTCTAACCCGGGACTAGCGGGGGGTGGGTCAGAGACCCAGTACTTC

clone_size: NA
v_call: TRBV10-3
d_call: NA
j_call: TRBJ1-4
cdr3_aa: CAISKGATNEKLFF
cdr3_nt: TGTGCCATCAGTAAGGGAGCAACTAATGAAAAACTGTTTTTT

clone_size: NA
v_call: TRBV2
d_call: TRBD1
j_call: TRBJ2-1
cdr3_aa: CASIRQGNNEQFF
cdr3_nt: TGTGCCAGCATTAGACAGGGAAACAATGAGCAGTTCTTC

clone_size: NA
v_call: TRBV7-3
d_call: TRBD2
j_call: TRBJ2-3
cdr3_aa: CASSSSGARTDTQYF
cdr3_nt: TGTGCCAGCAGCTCAAGCGGGGCTCGCACAGATACGCAGTATTTT

clone_size: NA
v_call: TRBV7-3
d_call: NA
j_call: TRBJ2-4
cdr3_aa: CASSLSPRSGGIQYF
cdr3_nt: TGTGCCAGCAGCTTATCGCCTCGATCCGGAGGCATTCAGTACTTC

clone_size: NA
v_call: TRBV19
d_call: NA
j_call: TRBJ2-1
cdr3_aa: CATNSPASSYNEQFF
cdr3_nt: TGTGCCACCAACTCCCCCGCTAGCTCCTACAATGAGCAGTTCTTC

clone_size: NA
v_call: TRBV6-5
d_call: NA
j_call: TRBJ1-6
cdr3_aa: CASGPVSPLHF
cdr3_nt: TGTGCCAGCGGGCCAGTTTCACCCCTCCACTTT

clone_size: NA
v_call: TRBV2
d_call: NA
j_call: TRBJ1-6
cdr3_aa: CASSAGSSPLHF
cdr3_nt: TGTGCCAGCAGTGCGGGGAGTTCACCCCTCCACTTT

clone_size: NA
v_call: TRBV6-6
d_call: NA
j_call: TRBJ1-1
cdr3_aa: CASSSGGWTEAFF
cdr3_nt: TGTGCCAGCAGTTCGGGGGGTTGGACTGAAGCTTTCTTT